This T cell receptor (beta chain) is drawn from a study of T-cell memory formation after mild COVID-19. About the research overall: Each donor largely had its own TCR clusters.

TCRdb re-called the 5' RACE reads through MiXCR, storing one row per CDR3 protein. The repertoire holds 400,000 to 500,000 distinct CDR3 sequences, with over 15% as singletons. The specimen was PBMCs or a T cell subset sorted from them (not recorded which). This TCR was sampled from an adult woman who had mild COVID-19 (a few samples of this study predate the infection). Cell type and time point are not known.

This CDR3 is CASSSGMTWNTEAFF. The CDR3 DNA follows: TGTGCCAGCAGTTCCGGGATGACATGGAACACTGAAGCTTTCTTT. The rearrangement uses TRBV9 and TRBJ1-1; D gene uncertain. V dropped 5 bases and J dropped 1 base, with 15 bases sitting between them. CDR1 is SGDLS and CDR2 is YYNGEE in the germline V gene. The CDR3 has 15 amino acids.